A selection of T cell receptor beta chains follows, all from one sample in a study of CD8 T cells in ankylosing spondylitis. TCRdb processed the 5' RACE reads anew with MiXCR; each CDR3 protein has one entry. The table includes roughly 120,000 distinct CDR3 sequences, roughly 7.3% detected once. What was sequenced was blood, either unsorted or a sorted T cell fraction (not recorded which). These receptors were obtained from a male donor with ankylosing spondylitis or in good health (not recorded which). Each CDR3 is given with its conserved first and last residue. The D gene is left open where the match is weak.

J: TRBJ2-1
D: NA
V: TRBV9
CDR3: CASSATSSNEQFF

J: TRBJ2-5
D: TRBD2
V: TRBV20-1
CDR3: CSAQAPGTSGGFFGTQYF

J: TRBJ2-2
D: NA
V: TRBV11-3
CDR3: CASSGTILGGTGELFF

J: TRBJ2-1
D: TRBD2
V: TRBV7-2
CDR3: CASSLKTSGNYEQFF

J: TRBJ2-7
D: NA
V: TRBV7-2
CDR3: CASSLGRGSEQYF

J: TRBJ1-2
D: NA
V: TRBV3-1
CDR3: CASSLGIPSGTDYGYTF

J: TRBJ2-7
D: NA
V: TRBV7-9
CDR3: CASSWGLPSKASEQYF

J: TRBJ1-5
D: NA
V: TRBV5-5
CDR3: CASSLAPGSNKPQHF

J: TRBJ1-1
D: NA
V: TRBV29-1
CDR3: CSVSRGPLEAFF

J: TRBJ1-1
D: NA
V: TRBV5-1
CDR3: CASSLAASVTTEAFF

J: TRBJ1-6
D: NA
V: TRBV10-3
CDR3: CAISEEVNSPLHF

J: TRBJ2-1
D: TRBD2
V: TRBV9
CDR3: CASSGRTSGSNEQFF

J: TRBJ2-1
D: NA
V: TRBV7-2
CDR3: CASSSRLAGADNEQFF

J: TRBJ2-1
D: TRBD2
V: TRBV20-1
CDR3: CSASPGTTIHNEQFF

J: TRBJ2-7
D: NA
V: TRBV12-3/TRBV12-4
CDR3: CASSSGVLGTYEQYF

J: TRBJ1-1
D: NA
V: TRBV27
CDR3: CASRRSFLPNTEAFF

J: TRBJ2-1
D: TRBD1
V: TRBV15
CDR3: CATSRGIQGAGNEQFF

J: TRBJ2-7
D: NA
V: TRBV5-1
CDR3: CASQMGGSEGEQYF

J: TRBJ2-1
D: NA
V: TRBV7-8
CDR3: CASSLSYLPSSYNEQFF

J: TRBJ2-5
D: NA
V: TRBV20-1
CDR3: CSASGQGGETQYF

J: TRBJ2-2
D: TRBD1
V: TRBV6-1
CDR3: CASLQGARTGELFF

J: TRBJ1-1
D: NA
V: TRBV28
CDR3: CASSTPMNTEAFF

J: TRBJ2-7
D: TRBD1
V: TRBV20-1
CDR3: CSATRTGNVYEQYF

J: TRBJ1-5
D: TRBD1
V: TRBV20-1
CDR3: CSANPDREGQPQHF

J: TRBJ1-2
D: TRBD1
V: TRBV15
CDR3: CATSLDRVPGYTF

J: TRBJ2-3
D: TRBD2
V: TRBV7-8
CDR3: CASRSLAGVVDTQYF

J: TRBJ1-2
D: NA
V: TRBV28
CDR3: CASRAGTAYGYTF

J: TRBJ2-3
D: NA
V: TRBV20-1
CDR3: CSARDVDGTDTQYF

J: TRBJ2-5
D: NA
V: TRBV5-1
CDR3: CASSWALGQETQYF

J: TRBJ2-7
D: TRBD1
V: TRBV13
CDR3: CASSLRRDRGSYEQYF

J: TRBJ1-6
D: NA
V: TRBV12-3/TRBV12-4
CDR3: CASSFQGSSSPLHF

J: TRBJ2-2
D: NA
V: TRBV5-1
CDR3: CASSLATVGGELFF

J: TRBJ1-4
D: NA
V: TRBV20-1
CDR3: CSASRPNEKLFF

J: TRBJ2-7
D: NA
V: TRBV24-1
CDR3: CATSDQNRDDVSEQYF

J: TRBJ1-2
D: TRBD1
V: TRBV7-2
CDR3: CASSPGTVFDYGYTF

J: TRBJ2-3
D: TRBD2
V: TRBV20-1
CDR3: CSASIGLAGVDTQYF

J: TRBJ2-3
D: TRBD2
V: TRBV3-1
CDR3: CASSFSGNTEYF

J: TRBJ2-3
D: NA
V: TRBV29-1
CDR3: CSVLPGLQTDTQYF

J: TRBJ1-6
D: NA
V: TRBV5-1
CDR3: CASSLGDSPLHF

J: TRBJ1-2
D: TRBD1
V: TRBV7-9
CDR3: CASNPGTGVNEDYGYTF

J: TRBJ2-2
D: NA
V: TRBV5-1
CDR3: CASPPFGPPQSGGELFF

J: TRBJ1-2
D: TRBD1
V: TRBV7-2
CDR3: CASSLFGTGVIGYGYTF

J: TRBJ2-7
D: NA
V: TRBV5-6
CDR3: CASSLSPGHTYEQYF

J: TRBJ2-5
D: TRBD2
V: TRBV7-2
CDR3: CASSPRGVISRETQYF

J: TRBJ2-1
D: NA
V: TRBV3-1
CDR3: CASSISRGADSYNEQFF

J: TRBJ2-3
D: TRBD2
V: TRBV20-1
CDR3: CSAKRLAGGSDFTDTQYF

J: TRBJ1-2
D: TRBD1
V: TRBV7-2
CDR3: CASSLGGTGGEGGYTF

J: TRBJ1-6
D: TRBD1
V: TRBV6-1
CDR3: CASSSKDREWNSPLHF

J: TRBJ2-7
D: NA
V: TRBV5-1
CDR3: CASSLAQQATYEQYF

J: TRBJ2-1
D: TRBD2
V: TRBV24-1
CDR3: CATSDPIAGRSYNEQFF